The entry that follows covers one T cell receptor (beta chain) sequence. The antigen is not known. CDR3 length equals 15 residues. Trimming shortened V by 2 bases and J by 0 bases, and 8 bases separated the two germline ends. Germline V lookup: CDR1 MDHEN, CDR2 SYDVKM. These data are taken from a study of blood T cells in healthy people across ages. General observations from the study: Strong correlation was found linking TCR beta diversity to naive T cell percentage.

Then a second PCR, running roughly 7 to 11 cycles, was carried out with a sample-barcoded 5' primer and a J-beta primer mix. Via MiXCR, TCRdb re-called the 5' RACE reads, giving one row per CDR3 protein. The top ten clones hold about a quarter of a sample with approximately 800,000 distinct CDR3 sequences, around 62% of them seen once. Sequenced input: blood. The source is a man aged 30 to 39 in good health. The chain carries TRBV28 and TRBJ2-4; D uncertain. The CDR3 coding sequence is TGTGCCAGCAGTTTAGCCAGTGTAGCCAAAAACATTCAGTACTTC. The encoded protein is CASSLASVAKNIQYF.